The 25 T cell receptor beta chains in this list originate from one sample, sequenced in a study of blood T cell repertoires in COVID-19. Clones were read by immunoSEQ multiplex PCR, and TCRdb kept only the in-frame ones, dropping some. The table lists a few hundred thousand clones, 80% to 90% of them singletons. Sequencing input: PBMCs or T cells enriched from blood (not recorded which). These receptors were collected from a man between 35 and 55 years old who had recovered from COVID-19.

The rearrangement links TRBV6-6 to TRBJ1-1; tentatively, D is TRBD1 (6 bases). V gave up 2 bases and J gave up 4 bases, with 14 bases separating them. CDR1 is MNHNY, CDR2 SVGAGI, per germline (reference sequence). CDR3 length equals 15 residues. The CDR3 loop is CASSYPGGRGTEAFF. The CDR3 DNA reads TGTGCCAGCAGTTACCCGGGGGGCAGGGGCACTGAAGCTTTCTTT.

The chain recombines TRBV27 with TRBJ1-5, with D possibly TRBD1 on 6 matching bases. Germline loops: CDR1 MNHEY, CDR2 SMNVEV (reference sequence). This CDR3 has 18 residues. Deletions cut 5 bases from V and 1 base from J, with 21 bases between. CDR3 in amino acids: CASSPQGWGLGSNQPQHF. Here the CDR3 DNA reads TGTGCCAGCAGTCCCCAAGGGTGGGGGCTAGGGAGCAATCAGCCCCAGCATTTT.

The chain links TRBV7-8 to TRBJ1-4, with TRBD1 matching 8 bases. The CDR3 length is 15 residues. Germline V lookup: CDR1 SGHVS, CDR2 FQNEAQ. The V gene end was trimmed by 3 bases and the J gene end by 5 bases; junction bases not matched to a gene: 5. CDR3 protein: CASSLGTGSNEKLFF. CDR3 DNA sequence: TGTGCCAGCAGCTTGGGGACAGGTTCCAATGAAAAACTGTTTTTT.

The chain employs TRBV9 and TRBJ2-1, with TRBD2 identical over 7 bases. There are 15 residues in the CDR3. Per germline, CDR1 SGDLS and CDR2 YYNGEE. V was pared by 4 bases and J by 0 bases, with 4 bases of the junction left unmatched. The CDR3 DNA follows: TGTGCCAGCAGCCCCACTAGCGCCTCCTACAATGAGCAGTTCTTC. Translation: CASSPTSASYNEQFF.

This clone was detected only a few times. V usage is TRBV6-2 or TRBV6-3 and J usage is TRBJ1-2; D not resolved. The CDR3 extends over 13 amino acids. The V and J ends lost 6 bases and 4 bases respectively, with 12 bases between them. The germline CDR1 and CDR2 sequences are MNHEY and SVGEGT. The CDR3 DNA is TGTGCCAGCAGCCTGAGCTATGTCTATGGCTACACCTTC. Protein product: CASSLSYVYGYTF.

The CDR3 sequence: CASTNTGKDTEAFF. The CDR3 coding sequence is TGTGCCAGCACCAACACAGGGAAGGACACTGAAGCTTTCTTT. The gene calls are TRBV2 and TRBJ1-1; a weak D match, TRBD1 (6 bases). Germline loops: CDR1 SNHLY, CDR2 FYNNEI. The CDR3 contains 14 residues. The V end lost 7 bases, the J end lost 3 bases, and 15 bases lay between the germline ends.

The chain uses TRBV5-1 and TRBJ2-5; 16 nucleotides align to TRBD2. The CDR3 consists of 16 residues. The V gene end was trimmed by 4 bases and the J gene end by 5 bases; junction bases not matched to a gene: 5. CDR1 SGHRS and CDR2 YFSETQ come from the germline V gene. Here the CDR3 DNA reads TGCGCCAGCAGCAAGGGACTAGCGGGGGGGCGCGAGACCCAGTACTTC. Amino acids: CASSKGLAGGRETQYF. Filled out from reference TRBV5-1 and TRBJ2-5, the complete variable domain reads KAGVTQTPRYLIKTRGQQVTLSCSPISGHRSVSWYQQTPGQGLQFLFEYFSETQRNKGNFPGRFSGRQFSNSRSEMNVSTLELGDSALYLCASSKGLAGGRETQYFGPGTRLLVL.

The chain joins TRBV12-3 or TRBV12-4 to TRBJ2-3; D is possibly TRBD1 (5 bases). The CDR3 totals 13 residues. V lost 5 bases and J 5 bases, leaving 11 bases between the germline ends. The CDR3 DNA reads as TGTGCCAGCAGTCTGGGGCATGAAGATACGCAGTATTTT. It encodes CASSLGHEDTQYF.

Remarks on this clone: Because the CDR3 is missing its conserved closing phenylalanine or tryptophan, this is likely a read error. The rearrangement links TRBV5-1 to TRBJ1-2; 9 bases fit TRBD1. The CDR3 totals 14 residues. The ends lost 3 bases at V and 6 bases at J; junction bases unmatched: 6. Per germline, CDR1 SGHRS and CDR2 YFSETQ. The CDR3 DNA reads as TGCGCCAGCAGCTCCCTGACAGGGGGGAATGGCTACACCCTC. As protein: CASSSLTGGNGYTL.

This chain joins TRBV6-4 and TRBJ1-2; D possibly corresponds to TRBD1 (5 bases). V lost 2 bases and J lost 6, with 7 bases in between. The CDR3 sequence is 12 residues long. CDR1 MRHNA and CDR2 SNTAGT come from the germline V gene. CDR3 sequence: CASSDPGNGYTF. CDR3 sequence (DNA): TGTGCCAGCAGTGACCCAGGGAATGGCTACACCTTC.

The chain uses TRBV19 and TRBJ1-5; 10 bases match TRBD1. Trimming took 2 bases from V and 1 from J; bases not matched to a gene: 5. This CDR3 has 17 amino acids. CDR1 and CDR2 (germline): LNHDA, SQIVND (reference sequence). CDR3 amino acids: CASSIYLGQGSNQPQHF. Written as DNA, the CDR3 is TGTGCCAGTAGTATATATCTGGGACAGGGGAGCAATCAGCCCCAGCATTTT.

V and J are TRBV18 and TRBJ1-1, with unresolved D. The CDR3 contains 13 residues. The germline CDR1 and CDR2 sequences are KGHSH and LQKENI. V dropped 7 bases and J dropped 1 base, with 10 bases sitting between them. CDR3: CASCGKKNTEAFF. The CDR3 DNA reads as TGTGCCAGCTGCGGAAAGAAGAACACTGAAGCTTTCTTT.

The chain uses TRBV6-1 and TRBJ2-1; 13 bases agree with TRBD2. Germline assignment: CDR1 MNHNS and CDR2 SASEGT. CDR3 length: 17 residues. V gave up 3 bases and J gave up 4 bases; unmatched junction bases: 6. DNA of the CDR3: TGTGCCAGCAGTGATGGGCTACTAGCGGGAGGGTACAATGAGCAGTTCTTC. Translation gives CASSDGLLAGGYNEQFF.

The gene calls are TRBV5-1 and TRBJ2-7; TRBD1 matches 10 bases. The CDR3 is made up of 14 amino acids. CDR1 is SGHRS and CDR2 is YFSETQ in the germline V gene. Trimming at V came to 4 bases and at J to 5 bases, leaving 6 bases not matched to a gene. The chain's CDR3 is CASSPGQGLNEQYF. Here the CDR3 DNA reads TGCGCCAGCAGCCCGGGACAGGGGCTCAACGAGCAGTACTTC.

The chain links TRBV7-2 to TRBJ1-6, with TRBD1 matching 8 bases. CDR1 is SGHTA and CDR2 is FQGNSA in the germline V gene. The trim removed 1 base at V and 8 bases at J, leaving 4 bases unmatched. CDR3 size: 15 residues. The CDR3 DNA reads as TGTGCCAGCAGCTTAGGTGGGACAGGCTATTCACCCCTCCACTTT. Translation: CASSLGGTGYSPLHF.

The chain uses TRBV12-3 or TRBV12-4 and TRBJ1-1; no reliable D call. V dropped 2 bases and J dropped 5 bases, with 6 bases sitting between them. This CDR3 region has 12 residues. CDR3 loop: CASSLFATEAFF. CDR3 in DNA: TGTGCCAGCAGTTTATTCGCGACTGAAGCTTTCTTT.

Only a few counts were recorded for this clone. The chain uses TRBV18 and TRBJ1-4; a possible D gene is TRBD1 (6 bases). From germline, CDR1 is KGHSH and CDR2 LQKENI. The CDR3 totals 14 residues. The V end was cut by 8 bases, the J end by 6 bases, with 16 bases between. Here the CDR3 DNA reads TGTGCCAGCCGCAAACAGGGAAAGGATGAAAAACTGTTTTTT. The encoded protein is CASRKQGKDEKLFF.

The chain recombines TRBV5-1 with TRBJ1-4, with 7 positions matching TRBD1. The CDR3 consists of 15 residues. Per germline, CDR1 SGHRS and CDR2 YFSETQ. Unmatched junction bases numbered 8, after V lost 3 bases and J lost 6 bases. In DNA, the CDR3 is TGCGCCAGCAGCTCATCCACAGGGGCCCATGAAAAACTGTTTTTT. Residues: CASSSSTGAHEKLFF.

The chain has TRBV24-1 and TRBJ1-4; D remains ambiguous. Germline V gene sequence: CDR1 KGHDR, CDR2 SFDVKD. The V end lost 3 bases, the J end lost 8 bases, and 9 bases lay between the germline ends. This CDR3 region has 13 residues. The CDR3 region has the DNA TGTGCCACCAGTGATGGGCCGGGAGAAAAACTGTTTTTT. Its protein product is CATSDGPGEKLFF.

The chain joins TRBV3-1 (or the pseudogene TRBV3-2) to TRBJ2-3; 8 bases are shared with TRBD2. The germline gives CDR1 LGHDT, CDR2 YNNKEL (reference sequence). This CDR3 region has 16 residues. V gave up 1 base and J gave up 3 bases; unmatched junction bases: 6. The CDR3: CASSQGAGLVTDTQYF. DNA of the CDR3: TGTGCCAGCAGCCAAGGCGCGGGACTAGTAACAGATACGCAGTATTTT.

The rearrangement links TRBV19 to TRBJ2-6; D perhaps matches TRBD2 (6 bases). CDR1 LNHDA and CDR2 SQIVND come from the germline V gene (reference sequence). Trimming removed 3 bases from V and 0 bases from J, with 18 bases in between. This CDR3 has 19 amino acids. In DNA form, the CDR3 reads TGTGCCAGTAGTATTAACAGCGGCGGGACCCGCTCTGGGGCCAACGTCCTGACTTTC. It codes for CASSINSGGTRSGANVLTF.

This chain links TRBV28 with TRBJ2-1; 14 bases line up with TRBD2. The V gene's germline CDR1 is MDHEN and CDR2 SYDVKM. The J segment lost 9 bases and the V segment lost 6 bases, leaving 10 bases of the junction unmatched. This CDR3 is 16 amino acids long. The CDR3 is CASRARTSGRWGEQFF. The CDR3 DNA sequence: TGTGCCAGCAGAGCGCGGACTAGCGGGAGGTGGGGTGAGCAGTTCTTC.

This chain links TRBV30 with TRBJ1-4; D perhaps matches TRBD1 (5 bases). Trimming took off 2 bases at V and 13 bases at J, with 11 bases between the two ends. This CDR3 comprises 11 residues. CDR1 is GTSNPN, CDR2 SVGIG, per germline (reference sequence). Written as DNA, the CDR3 is TGTGCCTGGAGTTCCATGGGGGGACTGTTTTTT. It encodes CAWSSMGGLFF. Looking up the rest from reference TRBV30 and TRBJ1-4 gives the full variable domain: SQTIHQWPATLVQPVGSPLSLECTVEGTSNPNLYWYRQAAGRGLQLLFYSVGIGQISSEVPQNLSASRPQDRQFILSSKKLLLSDSGFYLCAWSSMGGLFFGSGTQLSVL.

The gene calls are TRBV9 and TRBJ2-5; D ambiguous. The V gene lost 0 bases and the J gene lost 3 bases, with 6 bases spanning the gap. This CDR3 is 13 amino acids long. Germline V gene data show CDR1 as SGDLS and CDR2 as YYNGEE. CDR3 sequence: CASSVDEEETQYF. The DNA for the CDR3 is TGTGCCAGCAGCGTAGATGAGGAAGAGACCCAGTACTTC.

The gene calls are TRBV5-1 and TRBJ2-7, with TRBD1 identical over 7 bases. The CDR3 consists of 18 residues. Germline assignment: CDR1 SGHRS and CDR2 YFSETQ. With 3 bases clipped from V and 1 base from J, the junction kept 16 bases outside the gene matches. CDR3 residues: CASSSGTASREWSYEQYF. For the CDR3, the DNA is TGCGCCAGCAGCTCCGGGACAGCCTCGAGGGAGTGGTCCTACGAGCAGTACTTC.